This T cell receptor (beta chain) derives from a study of blood T cell repertoires in COVID-19. Some clones are missing from TCRdb's copy, which holds only in-frame ones; the method was immunoSEQ multiplex PCR. The repertoire has 150,000 to 200,000 clones, 75% to 95% of them found once; the top ten carry around 0.53%. With 5 bases removed from V and 4 bases from J, the gap between germline ends came to 15 bases. The CDR3 runs to 15 residues. Germline CDR1 and CDR2: LGHNA and YSLEER. The J gene is TRBJ1-5, the V gene TRBV4-3; D is possibly TRBD1 (6 bases). The sequence came from a man aged 50 or older with acute or convalescent COVID-19. The sample was peripheral blood. The CDR3, as DNA: TGCGCCAGCAGCAGGGCCTACAGGGAGAATCAGCCCCAGCATTTT. Translating it yields CASSRAYRENQPQHF.